These 21 T cell receptor beta chains came from one sample sequenced in a study of cytomegalovirus exposure and HLA in healthy donors. The PCR was carried out with 60 Vbeta primers and 13 Jbeta primers. Libraries were prepared by immunoSEQ multiplex PCR; TCRdb keeps only in-frame clonotypes and omits some of them. The sample includes just over 80,000 clones. Sequences were obtained from PBMCs. Every receptor here comes from a woman in her twenties or thirties in good health and CMV-seronegative.

The gene calls are TRBV6-1 and TRBJ2-3, with D possibly matching TRBD1 (6 bases). Trimming left V 5 bases short and J 2 bases short, with 14 bases between. The CDR3 has 15 residues. In germline, CDR1 is MNHNS, CDR2 SASEGT. This CDR3 is CASSQNRAHTDTQYF. The CDR3 coding sequence is TGTGCCAGCAGTCAGAACAGGGCTCACACAGATACGCAGTATTTT.

The CDR3 DNA follows: TGTGCCAGCAGCTTAACAGGGGTAGGAACTGAAGCTTTCTTT. Encoded protein: CASSLTGVGTEAFF. This chain links TRBV5-4 with TRBJ1-1; TRBD1 agrees at 7 bases. After removal of 2 bases from V and 5 bases from J, the junction contained 6 bases not matched to a gene. The V gene's germline CDR1 is SGHNT and CDR2 YYREEE (reference sequence). The CDR3 totals 14 residues.

The chain joins TRBV4-1 to TRBJ1-1, with D tentatively TRBD1 (5 bases). Germline-derived CDR1 and CDR2 are MGHRA and YSYEKL. V dropped 0 bases and J dropped 5 bases, with 7 bases sitting between them. CDR3 length: 13 residues. CDR3 loop: CASSQDKGTEAFF. In nucleotides, the CDR3 is TGCGCCAGCAGCCAAGATAAGGGGACTGAAGCTTTCTTT.

The chain couples TRBV4-1 to TRBJ1-4; 8 bases line up with TRBD1. CDR1 MGHRA and CDR2 YSYEKL come from the germline V gene. With 1 base clipped from V and 5 bases from J, the junction kept 12 bases outside the gene matches. This CDR3 region has 18 residues. The CDR3 sequence: CASSQGQGAQGKNEKLFF. CDR3 nucleotides: TGCGCCAGCAGCCAAGGTCAGGGGGCGCAGGGAAAAAATGAAAAACTGTTTTTT.

V is TRBV30 and J is TRBJ2-2, with a possible D match to TRBD2 (6 bases). The germline CDR1 and CDR2 sequences are GTSNPN and SVGIG (reference sequence). Trimming stripped 6 bases from V and 5 bases from J, with 19 bases between. The CDR3 loop spans 15 amino acids. The CDR3 here is CACLMEGKATGELFF. The DNA of the CDR3 is TGTGCCTGCCTGATGGAGGGTAAGGCGACCGGGGAGCTGTTTTTT.

The chain uses TRBV27 and TRBJ1-1; a possible D gene is TRBD1 (6 bases). The CDR3 extends over 15 amino acids. Germline values: CDR1 MNHEY, CDR2 SMNVEV (reference sequence). V was shortened by 5 bases and J by 0 bases, with 13 bases between the two germline ends. The CDR3 DNA reads as TGTGCCAGCAGTCCTCAACAGGGCGTGAACACTGAAGCTTTCTTT. As protein: CASSPQQGVNTEAFF.

The chain couples TRBV7-2 to TRBJ2-1; D is possibly TRBD2 (5 bases). This CDR3 is 15 amino acids long. CDR1 is SGHTA and CDR2 is FQGNSA in the germline V gene. V lost 1 base to trimming and J lost 0 bases, with 7 bases between them. The CDR3 DNA follows: TGTGCCAGCAGCTTAGATCGGGACTCCTACAATGAGCAGTTCTTC. Translating it yields CASSLDRDSYNEQFF.

The chain links TRBV6-1 to TRBJ2-2, with a possible D match to TRBD2 (6 bases). The CDR3 extends over 14 amino acids. Looked up from germline, CDR1 is MNHNS and CDR2 is SASEGT. V was cut by 7 bases and J by 1 base, with 10 bases left in between. The CDR3 DNA sequence: TGTGCCAGCATGGTGGGGGGGAACACCGGGGAGCTGTTTTTT. This encodes CASMVGGNTGELFF.

This chain joins TRBV27 and TRBJ2-5; 8 nucleotides match TRBD2. Per germline, CDR1 MNHEY and CDR2 SMNVEV (reference sequence). V shed 1 base and J 1 base; nucleotides not matched to a gene: 5. This CDR3 contains 16 residues. This CDR3 reads CASSLFPSGSQETQYF. As DNA, the CDR3 is TGTGCCAGCAGTTTATTTCCTAGCGGGTCCCAAGAGACCCAGTACTTC.

This sequence joins TRBV7-8 and TRBJ2-2, with 7 bases identical to TRBD2. The CDR3 runs 14 residues. V lost 0 bases and J lost 7; bases outside the gene matches: 2. The germline V gene encodes CDR1 SGHVS and CDR2 FQNEAQ. The CDR3, as DNA: TGTGCCAGCAGCTTAGCAGGGAGGGGCGGGGAGCTGTTTTTT. It is translated as CASSLAGRGGELFF.

The rearrangement links TRBV4-1 to TRBJ2-6; 8 bases are shared with TRBD1. The CDR3 totals 19 residues. V lost 4 bases to trimming and J lost 0 bases; unmatched junction nucleotides: 11. The germline gives CDR1 MGHRA, CDR2 YSYEKL. The CDR3 DNA is TGCGCCAGCAGCCTTTGGACCGGGACAGGTGGCTCTGGGGCCAACGTCCTGACTTTC. This sequence encodes CASSLWTGTGGSGANVLTF.

The chain links TRBV5-5 to TRBJ2-1; 8 bases are a match to TRBD1. The CDR3 loop spans 15 amino acids. V shed 4 bases and J 4 bases; nucleotides not matched to a gene: 7. Germline V gene sequence: CDR1 SGHKS, CDR2 YYEKEE (reference sequence). The CDR3 sequence is CASSQDRGHYNEQFF. CDR3 in DNA: TGTGCCAGCAGCCAAGACAGGGGACATTACAATGAGCAGTTCTTC.

The V gene is TRBV18, the J gene TRBJ2-1, with TRBD2 identical over 11 bases. Looked up from germline, CDR1 is KGHSH and CDR2 is LQKENI. J gave up 4 bases and V 3 bases, and 2 bases lay outside the gene matches. The CDR3 contains 15 residues. CDR3 nucleotides: TGTGCCAGCTCACCGACTAGCGGGGTATACAATGAGCAGTTCTTC. This codes for CASSPTSGVYNEQFF.

V and J are TRBV28 and TRBJ1-1; D gene unclear. Trimming shortened V by 6 bases and J by 0 bases, and 23 bases separated the two germline ends. CDR1 is MDHEN and CDR2 is SYDVKM in the germline V gene. The CDR3 loop spans 18 amino acids. The CDR3 bases are TGTGCCAGCAGCCCGGGGTCGAGTTGGGCGATTTTGAACACTGAAGCTTTCTTT. This codes for CASSPGSSWAILNTEAFF.

This chain joins TRBV4-2 and TRBJ2-1; 7 bases are a match to TRBD2. The CDR3 has 16 residues. Germline trimming cut 4 bases from V and 6 bases from J; bases unmatched to any gene: 12. The germline V gene has CDR1 LGHNA and CDR2 YNFKEQ. CDR3 sequence reads: CASSPLIAGVGNEQFF. CDR3 nucleotides: TGTGCCAGCAGCCCTTTAATCGCGGGAGTTGGCAATGAGCAGTTCTTC.

The CDR3 DNA reads TGTGCCAGCAGCCTTGACAGGGGGCGATCCGAGCAGTACTTC. The encoded protein is CASSLDRGRSEQYF. This sequence joins TRBV5-8 and TRBJ2-7; 10 bases match TRBD1. The CDR3 sequence is 14 residues long. V was clipped by 4 bases and J by 6 bases; unmatched bases: 7. The V gene's germline CDR1 is SGHTS and CDR2 YDEGEE.

This chain's CDR3 is CASSYYDSLNYGYTF. CDR3 sequence (DNA): TGTGCCAGCAGTTACTACGACAGTCTTAACTATGGCTACACCTTC. The rearrangement joins TRBV6-5 to TRBJ1-2, with D perhaps TRBD1 (5 bases). V gave up 1 base and J gave up 1 base, with 10 bases separating them. The CDR3 is 15 residues long. Germline assignment: CDR1 MNHEY and CDR2 SVGAGI.

V gene TRBV18 combines with J gene TRBJ1-1; weak D call: TRBD1 (5 bases). The CDR3 covers 15 residues. Germline-derived CDR1 and CDR2 are KGHSH and LQKENI. V was clipped by 3 bases and J by 3 bases, with 14 bases between them. DNA for the CDR3: TGTGCCAGCTCACCCCCGCCAGGGAGGGACACTGAAGCTTTCTTT. Its protein product is CASSPPPGRDTEAFF.

The chain employs TRBV30 and TRBJ2-7, with 9 nucleotides matching TRBD1. CDR1 GTSNPN and CDR2 SVGIG come from the germline V gene (reference sequence). The CDR3 consists of 15 residues. Germline trimming cut 2 bases from V and 2 bases from J; bases unmatched to any gene: 7. The CDR3 DNA is TGTGCCTGGAGTTTGGGACAGGGTAGCGCCTACGAGCAGTACTTC. This encodes CAWSLGQGSAYEQYF.

The CDR3 DNA reads as TGTGCCACCAGCAGTCTCAGGGGGACCTACGAGCAGTACTTC. The encoded protein is CATSSLRGTYEQYF. V is TRBV15 and J is TRBJ2-7; 7 nucleotides align to TRBD1. Germline trimming cut 3 bases from V and 2 bases from J; bases unmatched to any gene: 4. CDR1 and CDR2 from the germline V gene are LNHNV and YYDKDF (reference sequence). This CDR3 has 14 residues. Full variable domain (missing parts from reference TRBV15 and TRBJ2-7): DAMVIQNPRYQVTQFGKPVTLSCSQTLNHNVMYWYQQKSSQAPKLLFHYYDKDFNNEADTPDNFQSRRPNTSFCFLDIRSPGLGDTAMYLCATSSLRGTYEQYFGPGTRLTVT.

The chain recombines TRBV18 with TRBJ1-5, with 8 bases that match TRBD1. Germline lookup yields CDR1 KGHSH and CDR2 LQKENI. The CDR3 contains 15 residues. Trimming removed 4 bases from V and 4 bases from J; junction bases left unmatched: 6. The CDR3 spells CASSRGQELNQPQHF. The DNA for the CDR3 is TGTGCCAGCTCACGGGGACAGGAGTTAAATCAGCCCCAGCATTTT.